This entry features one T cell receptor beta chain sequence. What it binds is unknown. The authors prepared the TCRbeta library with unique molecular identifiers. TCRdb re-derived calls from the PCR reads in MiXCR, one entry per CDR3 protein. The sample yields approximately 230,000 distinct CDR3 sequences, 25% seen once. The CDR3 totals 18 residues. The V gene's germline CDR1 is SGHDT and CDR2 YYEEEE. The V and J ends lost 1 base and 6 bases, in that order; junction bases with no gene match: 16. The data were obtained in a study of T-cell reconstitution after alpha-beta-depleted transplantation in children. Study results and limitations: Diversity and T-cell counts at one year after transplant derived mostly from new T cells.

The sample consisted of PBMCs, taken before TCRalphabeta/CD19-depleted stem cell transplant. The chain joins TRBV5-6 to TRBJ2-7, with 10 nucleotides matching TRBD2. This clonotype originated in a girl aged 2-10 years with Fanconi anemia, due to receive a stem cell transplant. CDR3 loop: CASSLNDWLAGESGEQYF. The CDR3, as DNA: TGTGCCAGCAGCTTGAATGATTGGCTAGCGGGAGAATCGGGCGAGCAGTACTTC.